This TCR beta chain was sequenced for a study of T cell clonotyping in hematopoietic cell transplantation. Some clones are missing from TCRdb's copy, which holds only in-frame ones; the method was immunoSEQ multiplex PCR. Of around 9,500 clones in the sample, over 85% were seen once. The source of this sequence is a male patient aged 45-60 years who had an allogeneic stem cell transplant from a related donor, so T cells may come from the graft donor. Some clones in this sample may be carry-over from other donors' samples. The source was PBMCs, collected 100 days after allogeneic stem cell transplant.

CDR3 nucleotide sequence: TGTGCCAGCAGTGAATTAGGCGGGAATTCACCCCTCCACTTT. Encoded protein: CASSELGGNSPLHF. This chain connects TRBV25-1 to TRBJ1-6, with D uncertain. Germline V gives CDR1 MGHDK, CDR2 SYGVNS. The CDR3 totals 14 residues. V lost 1 base, J lost 7 bases, and 8 bases lay in between.